One and the same sample provided the 32 T cell receptor beta chains below, sequenced in a study of CD8+ T cells in alopecia areata. In each case, RNA was isolated and then reverse transcribed into cDNA as the sequencing template. Using immunoSEQ multiplex PCR, the repertoire was profiled, and TCRdb retains in-frame clones only, with some absent. Of 100,000 to 120,000 clones detected, approximately 50% appear once; the ten largest clones hold around 25%. Sequencing was carried out using NKG2D-low CD8+ T cells sorted from blood. The receptors were sampled from a human donor with alopecia areata.

This clone came up once. The chain employs TRBV28 and TRBJ2-1, with 10 bases fitting TRBD2. Germline V lookup: CDR1 MDHEN, CDR2 SYDVKM. With V trimmed by 6 bases and J by 4 bases, 6 bases remained unmatched. This CDR3 spans 15 amino acids. The CDR3 here is CASSQGLAEYNEQFF. Here the CDR3 DNA reads TGTGCCAGCAGCCAAGGACTAGCGGAATACAATGAGCAGTTCTTC.

The chain carries TRBV27 and TRBJ2-4; D not certain. Looked up from germline, CDR1 is MNHEY and CDR2 is SMNVEV (reference sequence). V lost 5 bases, J lost 1 base, and 15 bases lay in between. The CDR3 contains 16 residues. The CDR3 DNA sequence: TGTGCCAGCAGTCTAAGGAGAAACATCGCCAAAAACATTCAGTACTTC. Translated: CASSLRRNIAKNIQYF.

J is TRBJ2-7 and V is TRBV10-3; D is uncertain. Trimming took off 11 bases at V and 5 bases at J, with 19 bases between the two ends. There are 13 residues in the CDR3. Germline V gives CDR1 ENHRY, CDR2 SYGVKD. This CDR3 is CASSEGNSHEQYF. The CDR3 bases are TGTGCCTCATCAGAAGGGAATAGCCACGAGCAGTACTTC.

The V gene is TRBV29-1, the J gene TRBJ2-3, with 7 bases identical to TRBD1. CDR3 size: 14 residues. After removal of 4 bases from V and 2 bases from J, the junction contained 6 bases not matched to a gene. Per germline, CDR1 SQVTM and CDR2 ANQGSEA. The CDR3 DNA reads TGCAGCGTTGTAGGACAGGAGAACACAGATACGCAGTATTTT. As protein: CSVVGQENTDTQYF.

CDR3 sequence reads: CASSTGSNEQFF. The CDR3 nucleotides are TGTGCCAGTAGTACAGGGAGCAATGAGCAGTTCTTC. The chain carries TRBV19 and TRBJ2-1, with D perhaps TRBD1 or TRBD2 (5 bases each). Germline CDR1 LNHDA, CDR2 SQIVND (reference sequence). There are 12 residues in the CDR3. Trimming took off 4 bases at V and 6 bases at J, with 7 bases between the two ends.

V gene TRBV5-6 combines with J gene TRBJ2-7; D is undetermined. In germline, CDR1 is SGHDT, CDR2 YYEEEE. V was cut by 4 bases and J by 12 bases, with 17 bases left in between. The CDR3 runs 12 residues. The CDR3 region is CASSPGSDPGYF. The CDR3 DNA sequence: TGTGCCAGCAGCCCCGGGTCGGACCCGGGGTACTTC.

The J gene is TRBJ2-3, the V gene TRBV5-6; D gene unclear. Germline V lookup: CDR1 SGHDT, CDR2 YYEEEE. The CDR3 is 12 residues long. Trimming took 4 bases from V and 1 from J, leaving 4 bases between them. For the CDR3, the DNA is TGTGCCAGCAGCCGGGGCACAGATACGCAGTATTTT. Translated: CASSRGTDTQYF.

This chain joins TRBV7-8 and TRBJ2-7, with 14 nucleotides matching TRBD2. CDR1 SGHVS and CDR2 FQNEAQ come from the germline V gene. The V segment lost 8 bases and the J segment 3 bases; nucleotides outside the gene matches: 12. This CDR3 spans 17 amino acids. The CDR3 reads CASRAGTSGSTLYEQYF. CDR3 in DNA: TGTGCCAGCCGAGCCGGGACTAGCGGGAGTACCCTCTACGAGCAGTACTTC.

V is TRBV5-1 and J is TRBJ2-1; 8 positions match TRBD2. CDR1 and CDR2 from the germline V gene are SGHRS and YFSETQ. V shed 2 bases and J 7 bases; nucleotides not matched to a gene: 5. The CDR3 spans 14 residues. The chain's CDR3 is CASSFSGSRNEQFF. Written as DNA, the CDR3 is TGCGCCAGCAGCTTCAGCGGGAGTCGGAATGAGCAGTTCTTC. Complete variable domain (other parts from reference TRBV5-1 and TRBJ2-1): KAGVTQTPRYLIKTRGQQVTLSCSPISGHRSVSWYQQTPGQGLQFLFEYFSETQRNKGNFPGRFSGRQFSNSRSEMNVSTLELGDSALYLCASSFSGSRNEQFFGPGTRLTVL.

The chain combines TRBV29-1 with TRBJ1-2; TRBD1 is a possible D gene (6 bases). V shed 2 bases and J shed 5 bases, with 12 bases lying between them. CDR1 and CDR2 from the germline V gene are SQVTM and ANQGSEA. The length of the CDR3 is 13 residues. The CDR3 region has the DNA TGCAGCGTTGAATGGGGGCACAGTTATGGCTACACCTTC. Its translation: CSVEWGHSYGYTF.

This clone was seen a few times. The rearrangement links TRBV7-2 to TRBJ2-2, with D unresolved. The V end was cut by 4 bases, the J end by 0 bases, with 12 bases between. In germline, CDR1 is SGHTA, CDR2 FQGNSA. The CDR3 length is 16 residues. CDR3 coding DNA: TGTGCCAGCAGCTCAACCTATTACGCGAACACCGGGGAGCTGTTTTTT. Translated, it gives CASSSTYYANTGELFF.

The J gene is TRBJ2-6, the V gene TRBV5-4; 7 bases are a match to TRBD2. This CDR3 is 17 amino acids long. Germline V CDR1 and CDR2: SGHNT, YYREEE (reference sequence). V was pared by 3 bases and J by 0 bases, with 6 bases of the junction left unmatched. The DNA of the CDR3 is TGTGCCAGCAGCTGGGAGGGGTCTCGCTCTGGGGCCAACGTCCTGACTTTC. Its translation is CASSWEGSRSGANVLTF. Combining the CDR3 with reference TRBV5-4 and TRBJ2-6 gives the whole variable domain ETGVTQSPTHLIKTRGQQVTLRCSSQSGHNTVSWYQQALGQGPQFIFQYYREEENGRGNFPPRFSGLQFPNYSSELNVNALELDDSALYLCASSWEGSRSGANVLTFGAGSRLTVL.

CDR3 DNA sequence: TGTGCCAGCAGTTTAGGGCCGGGGGCGCGAGCAGAAGCTTTCTTT. This codes for CASSLGPGARAEAFF. The chain uses TRBV27 and TRBJ1-1; possibly TRBD1 for D (6 bases). The CDR3 length is 15 residues. The germline CDR1 and CDR2 sequences are MNHEY and SMNVEV (reference sequence). Trimming pared 2 bases from V and 8 bases from J, leaving 18 bases between.

The chain combines TRBV7-9 with TRBJ1-4; 7 bases line up with TRBD1. CDR1 is SEHNR and CDR2 is FQNEAQ in the germline V gene (reference sequence). Losses at the gene ends were 5 bases for V and 5 bases for J; bases not matched to a gene: 8. This CDR3 has 15 amino acids. The CDR3 DNA reads TGTGCCAGCAGCCGAACAGGGGTTTGGAATGAAAAACTGTTTTTT. Residues: CASSRTGVWNEKLFF. The entire variable domain, with the rest obtained from reference TRBV7-9 and TRBJ1-4, is as follows: DTGVSQNPRHKITKRGQNVTFRCDPISEHNRLYWYRQTLGQGPEFLTYFQNEAQLEKSRLLSDRFSAERPKGSFSTLEIQRTEQGDSAMYLCASSRTGVWNEKLFFGSGTQLSVL.

The chain uses TRBV5-1 and TRBJ1-1; D is uncertain. This CDR3 comprises 12 residues. Trimming removed 4 bases at V and 8 bases at J, with 12 bases between. Germline values: CDR1 SGHRS, CDR2 YFSETQ. The CDR3 DNA follows: TGCGCCAGCAGCGGAGCAACAGAGGAAGCTTTCTTT. Translation gives CASSGATEEAFF.

The chain links TRBV29-1 to TRBJ1-2; no firm D call. The CDR3 extends over 12 amino acids. CDR1 SQVTM and CDR2 ANQGSEA come from the germline V gene. The ends were cut back, 6 bases at V and 7 bases at J, with 15 bases in the middle. CDR3 coding DNA: TGCAGCGTAGACACACCTGCACTTGGCTACACCTTC. It yields the protein CSVDTPALGYTF.

This chain uses TRBV7-2 with TRBJ2-7; D is unresolved. The CDR3 spans 11 residues. CDR1 is SGHTA, CDR2 FQGNSA, per germline. The CDR3 is CSVDYRYEQYF. The CDR3 region has the DNA TGTTCCGTAGATTATCGGTACGAGCAGTACTTC. Combining the CDR3 with reference TRBV7-2 and TRBJ2-7 gives the whole variable domain GAGVSQSPSNKVTEKGKDVELRCDPISGHTALYWYRQSLGQGLEFLIYFQGNSAPDKSGLPSDRFSAERTGGSVSTLTIQRTQQEDSAVYLCSVDYRYEQYFGPGTRLTVT.

The V call is TRBV7-9, the J call TRBJ2-7, with a possible D match to TRBD1 (5 bases). V was clipped by 6 bases and J by 5 bases, with 14 bases between them. The CDR3 has 13 amino acids. CDR1 and CDR2 from the germline V gene are SEHNR and FQNEAQ (reference sequence). The CDR3 region is CASSHRGRNEQYF. CDR3 bases: TGTGCCAGCAGTCATAGGGGTCGGAACGAGCAGTACTTC.

This clone has just a few counts. V usage is TRBV5-1 and J usage is TRBJ2-3, with 13 bases lining up with TRBD2. J lost 4 bases, V lost 4 bases, and 3 bases had no gene match. There are 15 residues in the CDR3. Germline lookup yields CDR1 SGHRS and CDR2 YFSETQ. CDR3 sequence reads: CASSPGTSGADTQYF. CDR3 coding DNA: TGCGCCAGCAGCCCGGGGACTAGCGGGGCAGATACGCAGTATTTT.

The DNA of the CDR3 is TGCGCCAGCAGCATTGGGACAGGGAACTACGAGCAGTACTTC. This encodes CASSIGTGNYEQYF. V gene TRBV5-1 combines with J gene TRBJ2-7, with 9 bases fitting TRBD1. The V and J ends lost 4 bases and 3 bases, in that order; junction bases with no gene match: 5. The CDR3 loop spans 14 amino acids. The germline gives CDR1 SGHRS, CDR2 YFSETQ.

V usage is TRBV27 and J usage is TRBJ1-1, with D perhaps matching TRBD1 (6 bases). Germline V gene sequence: CDR1 MNHEY, CDR2 SMNVEV (reference sequence). The V and J ends lost 5 bases and 6 bases respectively, with 10 bases between them. CDR3 length: 12 residues. The CDR3 reads CASSPPGAEAFF. The CDR3 DNA sequence: TGTGCCAGCAGTCCCCCAGGGGCTGAAGCTTTCTTT.

This clone has a handful of counts. The chain joins TRBV27 to TRBJ1-2; the D gene is possibly TRBD1 (5 bases). The CDR3 is 11 residues long. Germline loops: CDR1 MNHEY, CDR2 SMNVEV (reference sequence). The V end lost 6 bases, the J end lost 6 bases, and 8 bases lay between the germline ends. Here the CDR3 DNA reads TGTGCCAGCAGGGGACGAAATGGCTACACCTTC. Residues: CASRGRNGYTF.

V gene TRBV29-1 combines with J gene TRBJ2-2, with 11 bases matching TRBD2. With 3 bases clipped from V and 4 bases from J, the junction kept 4 bases outside the gene matches. The germline gives CDR1 SQVTM, CDR2 ANQGSEA. This CDR3 has 15 amino acids. CDR3: CSVDGLAGGTGELFF. CDR3 DNA sequence: TGCAGCGTTGATGGGCTAGCGGGGGGCACCGGGGAGCTGTTTTTT.

The chain is built from TRBV7-9 and TRBJ2-7, with 7 bases identical to TRBD2. The CDR3 contains 16 residues. CDR1 is SEHNR, CDR2 FQNEAQ, per germline (reference sequence). The junction had 12 bases not matched to a gene; V was cut back by 5 bases and J by 2 bases. CDR3 residues: CASSPLGAGSAYEQYF. In nucleotides, the CDR3 is TGTGCCAGCAGCCCCTTAGGAGCGGGATCTGCCTACGAGCAGTACTTC.

J is TRBJ2-5 and V is TRBV29-1; 8 bases align to TRBD1. J was trimmed by 5 bases and V by 6 bases; bases with no gene match: 5. CDR1 is SQVTM and CDR2 is ANQGSEA in the germline V gene. The CDR3 spans 12 residues. For the CDR3, the DNA is TGCAGCGTCCGGACAGGGTCCGAGACCCAGTACTTC. Encoded protein: CSVRTGSETQYF.

This clone was counted a few times. The V call is TRBV11-2, the J call TRBJ2-7; D is ambiguous. This CDR3 contains 13 residues. V was cut by 3 bases and J by 5 bases, with 11 bases left in between. Germline lookup yields CDR1 SGHAT and CDR2 FQNNGV. The CDR3 coding sequence is TGTGCCAGCAGCTTGTTCTTGTTGGACGAGCAGTACTTC. Translation: CASSLFLLDEQYF.

The J gene is TRBJ1-5, the V gene TRBV5-6; D gene ambiguous. Germline CDR1 SGHDT, CDR2 YYEEEE. Between the trimmed V and J ends, which lost 2 bases and 4 bases, there was a span of 7 bases. This CDR3 spans 13 amino acids. Here the CDR3 reads CASSLLGNQPQHF. CDR3 nucleotide sequence: TGTGCCAGCAGCTTATTGGGAAATCAGCCCCAGCATTTT.

The chain is built from TRBV2 and TRBJ2-3; D remains unclear. The CDR3 loop spans 15 amino acids. Trimming shortened V by 1 base and J by 0 bases, and 8 bases separated the two germline ends. Germline CDR1 SNHLY, CDR2 FYNNEI. Here the CDR3 reads CASSEEIRSTDTQYF. The CDR3 DNA reads as TGTGCCAGCAGTGAAGAAATACGAAGCACAGATACGCAGTATTTT.

This rearrangement joins TRBV7-8 to TRBJ2-7, with 13 nucleotides matching TRBD2. J gave up 7 bases and V 4 bases, and 7 bases lay outside the gene matches. The germline CDR1 and CDR2 sequences are SGHVS and FQNEAQ. This CDR3 has 15 residues. Here the CDR3 DNA reads TGTGCCAGCAGCTCAGTGGCGGGACTAGCGGGAGAGCAGTACTTC. This encodes CASSSVAGLAGEQYF.

CDR3 in DNA: TGTGCCAGCAGCCAAGATCTGACTATCTCTGGAAACACCATATATTTT. It translates to CASSQDLTISGNTIYF. The chain has TRBV14 and TRBJ1-3; D unclear. V lost 0 bases and J 0 bases, leaving 9 bases between the germline ends. This CDR3 contains 16 residues. Germline V CDR1 and CDR2: SGHDN, FVKESK.

This clone has only one observation. The chain uses TRBV19 and TRBJ2-1; a possible D gene is TRBD2 (6 bases). The CDR3 loop spans 16 amino acids. The V gene lost 0 bases and the J gene lost 5 bases, with 14 bases spanning the gap. The germline V gene encodes CDR1 LNHDA and CDR2 SQIVND (reference sequence). CDR3 residues: CASSIDPAGSNNEQFF. Here the CDR3 DNA reads TGTGCCAGTAGTATAGATCCGGCGGGATCGAACAATGAGCAGTTCTTC. Supplemented by reference TRBV19 and TRBJ2-1, the full variable domain reads DGGITQSPKYLFRKEGQNVTLSCEQNLNHDAMYWYRQDPGQGLRLIYYSQIVNDFQKGDIAEGYSVSREKKESFPLTVTSAQKNPTAFYLCASSIDPAGSNNEQFFGPGTRLTVL.

This sequence joins TRBV27 and TRBJ2-7; the D is unclear. The CDR3 has 13 amino acids. Germline-derived CDR1 and CDR2 are MNHEY and SMNVEV (reference sequence). V lost 5 bases to trimming and J lost 7 bases, with 15 bases between them. Here the CDR3 reads CASSTWGLGEQYF. CDR3 bases: TGTGCCAGCAGTACCTGGGGTTTAGGAGAGCAGTACTTC.